This entry lists 19 T cell receptor beta chains sequenced from one sample in a study of cytomegalovirus exposure and HLA in healthy donors. Researchers ran the PCR with 60 Vbeta and 13 Jbeta primers. Using immunoSEQ multiplex PCR, the repertoire was profiled, and TCRdb retains in-frame clones only, with some absent. Of about 130,000 clones detected, 80% to 85% appear once; the ten largest clones hold 1% to 1.5%. Material: PBMCs. Receptor source: a boy aged 5 to 17 in good health and CMV-seronegative.

The J gene is TRBJ2-2, the V gene TRBV27; D remains ambiguous. The CDR3 extends over 16 amino acids. Germline V gene sequence: CDR1 MNHEY, CDR2 SMNVEV (reference sequence). With 2 bases removed from V and 2 bases from J, the gap between germline ends came to 12 bases. The CDR3 sequence is CASSLRSQGNTGELFF. In DNA form, the CDR3 reads TGTGCCAGCAGTTTAAGGAGTCAAGGAAACACCGGGGAGCTGTTTTTT.

The rearrangement joins TRBV6-5 to TRBJ2-2, with TRBD1 identical over 9 bases. Losses at the gene ends were 6 bases for V and 7 bases for J; bases not matched to a gene: 6. Germline V gene sequence: CDR1 MNHEY, CDR2 SVGAGI. CDR3 length: 14 amino acids. The DNA of the CDR3 is TGTGCCAGCAGAGTGGACAGGGGTGTCGGGGAGCTGTTTTTT. Translation gives CASRVDRGVGELFF.

This clone was recorded only once. This sequence joins TRBV30 and TRBJ2-7; a possible D gene is TRBD2 (6 bases). The CDR3 runs to 15 residues. Germline V gene data show CDR1 as GTSNPN and CDR2 as SVGIG (reference sequence). V lost 1 base and J lost 3, with 16 bases in between. CDR3 region: CAWSEPGLPGYEQYF. The CDR3 nucleotides are TGTGCCTGGAGTGAGCCGGGACTCCCAGGCTACGAGCAGTACTTC.

This clone occurred once. The gene calls are TRBV6-5 and TRBJ2-3, with D perhaps matching TRBD2 (5 bases). Deletions cut 2 bases from V and 0 bases from J, with 12 bases between. CDR1 and CDR2 from the germline V gene are MNHEY and SVGAGI. This CDR3 spans 16 amino acids. CDR3 sequence (DNA): TGTGCCAGCAGTTACCGGGGTGACACTAGCACAGATACGCAGTATTTT. Translated: CASSYRGDTSTDTQYF.

The chain has TRBV2 and TRBJ1-1, with 9 bases matching TRBD1. Germline V CDR1 and CDR2: SNHLY, FYNNEI. CDR3 length: 14 amino acids. Trimming removed 2 bases from V and 4 bases from J; junction bases left unmatched: 2. The CDR3 region has the DNA TGTGCCAGCAGTGAAATGACAGGGGGCACTGAAGCTTTCTTT. Translating gives CASSEMTGGTEAFF.

The chain couples TRBV6-5 to TRBJ1-1, with 7 bases aligning to TRBD1. Losses at the gene ends were 4 bases for V and 2 bases for J; bases not matched to a gene: 7. Germline assignment: CDR1 MNHEY and CDR2 SVGAGI. The CDR3 has 15 residues. CDR3 residues: CASSSGQVFNTEAFF. Here the CDR3 DNA reads TGTGCCAGCAGTTCCGGACAGGTTTTTAACACTGAAGCTTTCTTT.

The chain combines TRBV30 with TRBJ2-5, with 7 bases identical to TRBD2. The junction had 9 bases not matched to a gene; V was cut back by 0 bases and J by 14 bases. The CDR3 runs to 12 residues. Germline CDR1 and CDR2: GTSNPN and SVGIG (reference sequence). The CDR3 loop is CAWSVSGTTLYF. CDR3 DNA: TGTGCCTGGAGTGTCTCCGGGACTACTCTTTACTTC.

The rearrangement joins TRBV19 to TRBJ2-5; D remains unclear. V lost 3 bases, J lost 3 bases, and 8 bases lay in between. Germline loops: CDR1 LNHDA, CDR2 SQIVND (reference sequence). This CDR3 has 13 amino acids. CDR3 coding DNA: TGTGCCAGTAGTATTTGGCACAAAGAGACCCAGTACTTC. It yields the protein CASSIWHKETQYF.

The J gene is TRBJ1-5, the V gene TRBV23-1; D gene ambiguous. TRBV23-1 is filed as an ORF, its function uncertain. CDR3 length equals 14 residues. The V end was cut by 8 bases, the J end by 5 bases, with 16 bases between. In DNA, the CDR3 is TGCGCCAGCTGGCCGGCGGGATGGCATCAGCCCCAGCATTTT. Translation gives CASWPAGWHQPQHF.

This chain links TRBV7-9 with TRBJ1-1; D remains ambiguous. V lost 5 bases and J 5 bases, leaving 6 bases between the germline ends. The CDR3 spans 11 residues. Germline CDR1 is SEHNR and CDR2 is FQNEAQ (reference sequence). This chain's CDR3 is CASSEKTEAFF. The CDR3 DNA reads TGTGCCAGCAGCGAGAAGACTGAAGCTTTCTTT.

This rearrangement joins TRBV30 to TRBJ2-3; D is perhaps TRBD2 (6 bases). The CDR3 is 14 residues long. Germline assignment: CDR1 GTSNPN and CDR2 SVGIG (reference sequence). Between the trimmed V and J ends, which lost 2 bases and 1 base, there was a span of 10 bases. The CDR3 here is CAWSRASGTDTQYF. In DNA form, the CDR3 reads TGTGCCTGGAGTAGGGCTAGCGGCACAGATACGCAGTATTTT.

The rearrangement uses TRBV29-1 and TRBJ1-1, with 9 bases that match TRBD1. Germline V lookup: CDR1 SQVTM, CDR2 ANQGSEA. CDR3 length: 13 amino acids. V lost 4 bases and J lost 6; bases outside the gene matches: 6. The CDR3 reads CSVGDRDWAEAFF. CDR3 in DNA: TGCAGCGTTGGGGACAGGGATTGGGCTGAAGCTTTCTTT.

The rearrangement joins TRBV14 to TRBJ2-3, with 10 bases aligning to TRBD2. The V gene end was trimmed by 4 bases and the J gene end by 3 bases; junction bases not matched to a gene: 7. Germline V lookup: CDR1 SGHDN, CDR2 FVKESK. CDR3 length: 16 residues. CDR3: CASSLIAGGGTDTQYF. The CDR3 coding sequence is TGTGCCAGCAGCCTTATAGCGGGAGGAGGTACAGATACGCAGTATTTT.

This chain links TRBV2 with TRBJ1-1; maybe TRBD1 (6 bases). Germline V gene lookup returns CDR1 SNHLY and CDR2 FYNNEI. Trimming took 4 bases from V and 7 from J, leaving 16 bases between them. The CDR3 totals 14 residues. CDR3 DNA sequence: TGTGCCAGCAGTGTCGGACAGAACTCCAATGAAGCTTTCTTT. Protein sequence: CASSVGQNSNEAFF.

This clone appeared a few times. The chain joins TRBV5-4 to TRBJ2-3; D might be TRBD2 (5 bases). V was shortened by 3 bases and J by 0 bases, with 14 bases between the two germline ends. This CDR3 is 16 amino acids long. Germline lookup yields CDR1 SGHNT and CDR2 YYREEE (reference sequence). This CDR3 reads CASSSRAEVSTDTQYF. The CDR3 DNA reads as TGTGCCAGCAGCTCCCGAGCGGAAGTTAGCACAGATACGCAGTATTTT.

Remarks on this clone: At one end, the junction sequence differs from germline, possibly due to a read error. The V call is TRBV11-2, the J call TRBJ2-7; 10 bases map to TRBD1. Germline CDR1 reads SGHAT; CDR2 reads FQNNGV. There are 15 residues in the CDR3. This chain's CDR3 is CASSLDWTGGHEQYF. In nucleotides, the CDR3 is TGTGCCAGCAGCCTAGACTGGACAGGGGGACACGAGCAGTACTTC.

The rearrangement joins TRBV27 to TRBJ1-1; TRBD1 aligns across 7 bases. CDR1 and CDR2 (germline): MNHEY, SMNVEV (reference sequence). V trimming: 3 bases; J trimming: 11 bases; junction bases outside the gene matches: 12. This CDR3 contains 14 residues. The DNA of the CDR3 is TGTGCCAGCAGTTTGACCACAGGGGCACCCACCGCTTTCTTT. It yields the protein CASSLTTGAPTAFF.

The table lists this clone with a few counts. The chain combines TRBV6-5 with TRBJ1-1; D is ambiguous. There are 15 residues in the CDR3. V gave up 0 bases and J gave up 3 bases, with 11 bases separating them. Per the germline V gene, CDR1 is MNHEY and CDR2 is SVGAGI. The CDR3 spells CASSYSFGRDTEAFF. CDR3 coding DNA: TGTGCCAGCAGTTACTCGTTCGGGCGGGACACTGAAGCTTTCTTT.

The chain joins TRBV7-2 to TRBJ2-1, with TRBD2 matching 7 bases. J gave up 4 bases and V 1 base, and 4 bases lay outside the gene matches. The CDR3 spans 15 residues. Germline-derived CDR1 and CDR2 are SGHTA and FQGNSA. The DNA for the CDR3 is TGTGCCAGCAGCTTAGGGGGGGGAGATTACAATGAGCAGTTCTTC. Translated: CASSLGGGDYNEQFF.